This T cell receptor (beta chain) was observed in a study of blood T cells in healthy people across ages (dated by TCRdb to 2015 to 2017). Turning to the overall study: In model experiments, roughly one uniquely barcoded TCR beta cDNA molecule per two T cells was captured by template switching. The donors were divided into four age groups: young (average approximately 17 years), middle-aged (around 41), aged (about 62) and long-lived (roughly 82). For two donors (one aged 18 to 29 and one aged 80 or older), the study analyzed two additional independent replicas of 1 million unique cDNA reads from the same blood draw. To avoid experimental bias, donors of different ages were randomly spread across the sequencing lanes. Age-related changes in TCR beta repertoire diversity were measured in the study by deep sequencing normalized with unique cDNA molecular identifiers.

Broader findings and caveats from the paper: Conclusive comparison of naive and antigen-experienced compartments was prevented by the profiling of bulk unsorted PBMCs. Compared with the aged group, the long-lived group had more naive CD4+ T cells, fewer expanded clones and increased TCR diversity, suggesting age selection. Estimates of total diversity from one million sequenced T cells were regarded as lower bounds and underestimates. A strong correlation was found between observed TCR beta diversity and the percentage of naive T cells measured by flow cytometry. Because the CMV infection status of the donors was unknown, age-related changes in expanded clonotypes may potentially have been confounded. As age increased, observed TCR beta diversity per million T cells dropped in a roughly linear way, and a significant reduction was already evident by age 40.

The library relied on 5' RACE. The reads were generated on an Illumina HiSeq 2500. A second roughly 6 to 12 cycle PCR used a sample-barcoded 5' primer and a J-beta primer mix. A unique molecular identifier was introduced onto each TCR beta cDNA molecule by a template-switch 5' adaptor carrying 12 random nucleotides. Each sample yielded at least 2.5 million CDR3-containing paired-end reads. All of the RNA was converted into first-strand cDNA using the Mint cDNA synthesis kit, with a TRBC-specific oligonucleotide serving as the primer. After uracil-DNA glycosylase treatment, a first 18-cycle PCR used universal primers M1SS and BC2_uni_R on all cDNA. Per the source publication's procedure: For normalization, 1 million high-quality reads were randomly selected from each sample, with every read carrying a distinct molecular identifier. Reads sharing molecular identifiers were discarded rather than binned into consensus sequences. MiTCR, with a Q25 quality threshold and the strictest error-elimination algorithm, was used for CDR3 identification, clonotype clustering and error correction. A nonparametric unseen species model using Euler transformation provided a lower-bound estimate of total TCR beta diversity. Through fastp at Q25 and MiXCR, TCRdb rebuilt clones from the public reads, retaining in-frame beta chains. Every entry covers one CDR3 protein and lists the most common genes and DNA from its rows. V and J calls and clone size were set by TCRdb, not the authors. In all, the sample holds about 760,000 distinct CDR3 sequences, and roughly 50% of those were seen once. The top ten clones comprise about a quarter of the sample.

The 40 or so donors, aged about 6 to 95 years, were systemically healthy Caucasian individuals from Russia. Each donor gave roughly 9 milliliters of peripheral blood, drawn into EDTA-treated Vacutainer tubes. Ficoll-Paque density-gradient centrifugation was used to isolate PBMCs, with at least 6.5 million per sample. Trizol reagent was used to extract total RNA from PBMCs, with at least 6 micrograms per sample. Naive CD45RAhigh/CD27high T cell percentages were measured by flow cytometry on a PBMC aliquot from every donor. Between the V and J ends, shortened by 4 bases and 4 bases respectively, the junction contains 19 bases. CDR1 is given as SEHNR and CDR2 as FQNEAQ, both from the germline V gene (reference sequence). The CDR3, cysteine through phenylalanine, is 16 amino acids long. Here the CDR3 DNA is all that survives: 48 bases in frame from base 1. To note about this clonotype: Its antigen has not been determined. No quality values exist for individual bases; no much larger clone is one base distant.

Recombination linked TRBV7-9 to TRBJ2-5, with a tentative D gene TRBD2 over 5 matching bases. The TCR was taken from a man aged 35-49 years in good health. Sequenced material: blood. The bases read TGTGCCAGCAGCTCACTACCGGGAACTACGGGAGAGACCCAGTACTTC. It translates to CASSSLPGTTGETQYF.